This T cell receptor (beta chain) originates from a study of blood T cell repertoires in COVID-19 (dated by TCRdb to about 2020). The study in broad terms: Samples from collaborators originated in the United States, Italy and Spain and spanned both the acute and convalescent phases of COVID-19. Samples were obtained from the ongoing ImmuneRACE study (first 160 participants) and from approximately 1,200 subjects provided by 6 global collaborators. Sample metadata almost always included a de-identified subject ID, COVID-19 status, age in years and sex. The prospective study material was composed of cDNA or gDNA derived from T cells, B-cell-depleted T cells, or PBMCs. Where available, HLA class I and class II types were taken from metadata supplied by the sample provider and were not determined by assay-based typing. Deeply sampled blood TCRbeta repertoires from subjects exposed to, actively infected with, or recovered from COVID-19 were included in the dataset. A freely available public database, intended as a resource for researchers studying the immune response to SARS-CoV-2, is where the repertoires were released.

A word on this clone: The target of this receptor is not known. Qualities for individual bases were not recorded, and no much larger clone is one base off.

Collaborating institutions collected whole blood in K2EDTA tubes following their own protocols. For TCRbeta analysis, collaborators shipped samples in one of three forms: frozen whole blood, isolated PBMCs, or DNA extracted from either of those sample types. The paper's findings and limits, for the study overall: The quantity of clinical and demographic metadata differed by source and by participant and was supplied without curation.

The germline V gene yields KGHDR for CDR1 and SFDVKD for CDR2. The CDR3 starts with the cysteine, ends with the phenylalanine, and has 13 residues. Of the read, only the CDR3 DNA is kept; its 39 bases are in frame from base 1. Trimmed from V: 11 bases; trimmed from J: 8 bases; junction bases lacking a gene match: 12. The immunoSEQ Assay, a bias-controlled multiplex PCR, was used to amplify TCRbeta CDR3 regions from genomic DNA. As for the original processing: The number of nucleated cells in each sample was estimated by amplification of reference gene primers within the assay. To quantify the absolute abundance of each unique TCRbeta CDR3 rearrangement, sequence reads were collapsed and filtered. For each sample, productive Simpson clonality was calculated as the square root of Simpson's diversity index across productive rearrangements. In its TCRdb copy, this immuneACCESS table keeps in-frame sequences only and misses some clones. Where compared with another copy, unresolved V genes explain less than half of these, and the others have no known cause. V and J calls plus clone size are reproduced from that table; the DNA served to infer D and trimming. The sample profile shows about 200,000 clones; 80% of them were found once. The top ten constitute more than 7% of the sample.

The sequence joins TRBV24-1 to TRBJ1-2; the junction holds 8 bases that match TRBD1. Sequences were obtained from peripheral blood. The clonotype originates from a woman between 70 and 85 years old with acute or convalescent COVID-19. The DNA sequence is as follows: TGTGCCAGCTCGGACAGGGTAGGAAGAGGCTACACCTTC. It encodes CASSDRVGRGYTF.